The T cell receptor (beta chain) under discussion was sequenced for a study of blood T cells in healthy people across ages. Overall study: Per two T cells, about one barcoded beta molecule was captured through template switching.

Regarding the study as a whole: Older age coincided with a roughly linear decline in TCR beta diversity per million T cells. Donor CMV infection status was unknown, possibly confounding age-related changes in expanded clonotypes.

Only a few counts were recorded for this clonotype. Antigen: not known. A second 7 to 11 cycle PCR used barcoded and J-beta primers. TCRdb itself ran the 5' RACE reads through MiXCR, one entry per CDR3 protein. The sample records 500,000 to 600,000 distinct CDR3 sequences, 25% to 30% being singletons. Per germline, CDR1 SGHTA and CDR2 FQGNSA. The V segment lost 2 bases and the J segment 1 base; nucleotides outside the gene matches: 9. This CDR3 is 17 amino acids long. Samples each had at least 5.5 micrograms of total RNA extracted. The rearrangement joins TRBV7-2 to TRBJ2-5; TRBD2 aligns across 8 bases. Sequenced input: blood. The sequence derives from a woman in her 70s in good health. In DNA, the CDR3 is TGTGCCAGCAGCTTAAAGAGGAGTAGCGGGGCCCAAGAGACCCAGTACTTC. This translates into CASSLKRSSGAQETQYF.